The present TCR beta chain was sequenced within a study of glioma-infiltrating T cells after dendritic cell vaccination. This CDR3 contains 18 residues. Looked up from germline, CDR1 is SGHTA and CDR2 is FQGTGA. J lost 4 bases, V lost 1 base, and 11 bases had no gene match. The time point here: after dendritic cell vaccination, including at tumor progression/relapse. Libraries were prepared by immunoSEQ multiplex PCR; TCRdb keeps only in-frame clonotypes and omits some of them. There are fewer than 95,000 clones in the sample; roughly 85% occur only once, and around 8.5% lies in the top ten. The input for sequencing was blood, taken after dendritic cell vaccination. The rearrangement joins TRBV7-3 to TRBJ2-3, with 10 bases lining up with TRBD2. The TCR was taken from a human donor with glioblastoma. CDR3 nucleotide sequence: TGTGCCAGCAGCTTAAGCCTAGCGGGGGCCTCGGGCGCAGATACGCAGTATTTT. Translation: CASSLSLAGASGADTQYF. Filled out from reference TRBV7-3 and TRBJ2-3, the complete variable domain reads GAGVSQTPSNKVTEKGKYVELRCDPISGHTALYWYRQSLGQGPEFLIYFQGTGAADDSGLPNDRFFAVRPEGSVSTLKIQRTERGDSAVYLCASSLSLAGASGADTQYFGPGTRLTVL.